One sample yielded the 13 T cell receptor beta chains listed below, sequenced in a study of T cells in Graves' hyperthyroidism and ophthalmopathy (dated by TCRdb to about 2019). Libraries came from multiplex PCR. The instrument given in TCRdb is Illumina HiSeq 2000. Amplification of TCR beta CDR3 regions was carried out from RNA transcripts. The first round of RT-PCR for the TCR CDR3 was performed with the HTBI primer set and the Qiagen OneStep RT-PCR kit. TCRdb reanalyzed the raw reads on its own, using fastp at Q25 for trimming and MiXCR for clone calling, and kept in-frame beta chains. Here each entry gathers all rows of one CDR3 protein and keeps the most common genes and DNA. Within this sample are some 650,000 distinct CDR3 sequences, with 16% of them counted one time only. The ten most abundant clones make up roughly 3% of the sample. Material for sequencing was blood. The receptors come from a woman aged 40 to 50 with Graves' ophthalmopathy.

This sequence joins TRBV6-9 and TRBJ1-2, with D uncertain. V was clipped by 4 bases and J by 4 bases, with 4 bases between them. The germline gives CDR1 MNHGY, CDR2 SVAAGI. CDR3 length equals 11 residues. The CDR3 region is CASSCFYGYTF. The DNA of the CDR3 is TGTGCCAGCAGTTGTTTCTATGGCTACACCTTC.

This clonotype was found many times. The chain joins TRBV6-1 to TRBJ2-1, with 9 bases fitting TRBD2. Germline V gene sequence: CDR1 MNHNS, CDR2 SASEGT. CDR3 length: 14 amino acids. Trimming took 5 bases from V and 8 from J; bases not matched to a gene: 7. The CDR3 DNA follows: TGTGCCAGCAGTAAACGACTAGCGGTGGATGAGCAGTTCTTC. This gives the protein CASSKRLAVDEQFF.

This clonotype turned up a few times. The chain employs TRBV18 and TRBJ2-5, with D perhaps matching TRBD2 (5 bases). Trimming removed 3 bases at V and 3 bases at J, with 8 bases between. The germline gives CDR1 KGHSH, CDR2 LQKENI. The CDR3 contains 13 residues. This CDR3 reads CASSPGEKETQYF. The CDR3 DNA reads TGTGCCAGCTCACCGGGAGAGAAAGAGACCCAGTACTTC.

This clonotype showed up many times. The genes are TRBV11-2 and TRBJ2-5, with D unclear. CDR3 length: 16 residues. V lost 5 bases to trimming and J lost 1 base, with 17 bases between them. CDR1 and CDR2 from the germline V gene are SGHAT and FQNNGV. The CDR3 DNA sequence: TGTGCCAGCAGCACCCTTTCATGGGCCCTCCAAGAGACCCAGTACTTC. As protein: CASSTLSWALQETQYF.

This clonotype was detected many times. The chain carries TRBV3-1 and TRBJ2-2; the match to TRBD2 covers 11 bases. Germline CDR1 is LGHDT and CDR2 is YNNKEL (reference sequence). The CDR3 is 15 residues long. V lost 4 bases and J lost 7; bases outside the gene matches: 5. The CDR3 nucleotides are TGTGCCAGCAGCCTACTAGCGGGAGTTGACGGGGAGCTGTTTTTT. Translated, it gives CASSLLAGVDGELFF.

This clonotype came up a few times. A much larger clone sits a single nucleotide away, making a read error possible. The chain links TRBV20-1 to TRBJ2-7, with D possibly being TRBD1 or TRBD2 (5 bases each). V gave up 6 bases and J gave up 5 bases, with 14 bases separating them. In germline, CDR1 is DFQATT, CDR2 SNEGSKA (reference sequence). CDR3 length: 12 amino acids. CDR3 protein: CSAPQLGDEQYF. The DNA for the CDR3 is TGCAGTGCCCCTCAGTTGGGGGACGAGCAGTACTTC.

This clonotype was seen repeatedly, ten times or more. J is TRBJ2-3 and V is TRBV29-1; 7 bases line up with TRBD2. Germline V lookup: CDR1 SQVTM, CDR2 ANQGSEA. V shed 3 bases, J shed 2 bases, and the junction held 8 bases outside the gene matches. CDR3 length equals 15 residues. This chain's CDR3 is CSVEDGGGSTDTQYF. CDR3 coding DNA: TGCAGCGTTGAGGACGGCGGGGGATCCACAGATACGCAGTATTTT.

In this sample, this clonotype turned up a few times. This CDR3 is CASRLQGPHEQYF. The DNA of the CDR3 is TGTGCCAGCAGACTACAGGGACCCCACGAGCAGTACTTC. The chain has TRBV28 and TRBJ2-7; possible D gene TRBD1, 6 bases. Trimming removed 6 bases at V and 5 bases at J, with 14 bases between. Germline assignment: CDR1 MDHEN and CDR2 SYDVKM. The CDR3 is made up of 13 amino acids.

This clonotype turned up a few times. V usage is TRBV10-1 and J usage is TRBJ2-5; 7 nucleotides line up with TRBD1. With 10 bases clipped from V and 5 bases from J, the junction kept 10 bases outside the gene matches. The CDR3 extends over 13 amino acids. The germline gives CDR1 WNHNN, CDR2 SYGVQD (reference sequence). CDR3 region: CANYDRARETQYF. The DNA for the CDR3 is TGCGCCAACTACGACAGGGCTCGTGAGACCCAGTACTTC.

The chain employs TRBV12-3 or TRBV12-4 and TRBJ1-5; D perhaps matches TRBD1 (6 bases). This CDR3 contains 14 residues. Trimming left V 6 bases short and J 9 bases short, with 18 bases between. CDR3 in DNA: TGTGCCAGCAGCATTTCTGGGGGGCCTAGGCCCCAGCATTTT. Translated, it gives CASSISGGPRPQHF.

The CDR3 sequence: CASDGTALHEQFF. CDR3 coding DNA: TGTGCCAGCGACGGGACTGCCTTGCATGAGCAGTTCTTC. The V call is TRBV27, the J call TRBJ2-1, with a tentative D call TRBD2 (6 bases). The CDR3 is 13 amino acids. Germline-derived CDR1 and CDR2 are MNHEY and SMNVEV (reference sequence). V lost 8 bases, J lost 8 bases, and 16 bases lay in between.

This clonotype was observed many times. The rearrangement joins TRBV5-6 to TRBJ1-5, with D unresolved. Germline V gene data show CDR1 as SGHDT and CDR2 as YYEEEE. This CDR3 comprises 14 residues. Trimming pared 0 bases from V and 7 bases from J, leaving 11 bases between. The DNA of the CDR3 is TGTGCCAGCAGCTTGGGGCGCGGCGGGCAGCCCCAGCATTTT. Amino acid sequence: CASSLGRGGQPQHF. Using reference TRBV5-6 and TRBJ1-5 for the parts outside the CDR3, the full variable domain is DAGVTQSPTHLIKTRGQQVTLRCSPKSGHDTVSWYQQALGQGPQFIFQYYEEEERQRGNFPDRFSGHQFPNYSSELNVNALLLGDSALYLCASSLGRGGQPQHFGDGTRLSIL.

The V gene is TRBV20-1, the J gene TRBJ2-2; TRBD1 or TRBD2 may be the D gene (6 bases each). The germline V and J ends were trimmed by 1 base and 4 bases, with 10 bases remaining between them. Germline lookup yields CDR1 DFQATT and CDR2 SNEGSKA (reference sequence). The CDR3 consists of 14 residues. CDR3 region: CSARVGGGTGELFF. In DNA form, the CDR3 reads TGCAGTGCTAGAGTAGGGGGAGGCACCGGGGAGCTGTTTTTT.